The 8 T cell receptor beta chains given below trace back to one sample, sequenced in a study of Graves' ophthalmopathy and Graves' hyperthyroidism. RNA transcripts were the template, and TCR beta CDR3 regions were amplified from them. An opening RT-PCR round employed HTBI primers and preceded a second-round multiplex PCR. TCRdb re-analysed the multiplex PCR reads in MiXCR, keeping a single row per CDR3 protein. The sample yields some 1.1 million distinct CDR3 sequences, less than 45% seen once. Sequences were obtained from peripheral blood or thyroid tissue (not recorded which). The source of these receptors is an adult man with Graves' hyperthyroidism.

This clonotype turned up a few times. The genes are TRBV6-5 and TRBJ2-6, with TRBD1 matching 7 bases. V dropped 7 bases and J dropped 2; count of bases not matched to a gene: 5. The CDR3 covers 15 residues. Germline assignment: CDR1 MNHEY and CDR2 SVGAGI. The CDR3: CASTHRGTGANVLTF. As DNA, the CDR3 is TGTGCCAGCACCCACAGGGGCACTGGGGCCAACGTCCTGACTTTC.

In the case of this clonotype: Being one base from a much bigger clone, this may be a read error. The chain has TRBV5-4 and TRBJ1-1; D is perhaps TRBD1 (6 bases). The CDR3 loop spans 13 amino acids. From germline, CDR1 is SGHNT and CDR2 YYREEE (reference sequence). Trimming took 3 bases from V and 10 from J, leaving 16 bases between them. The CDR3 is CASSSDTGRRAFF. CDR3 DNA sequence: TGTGCCAGCAGCTCCGATACAGGGCGCCGAGCTTTCTTT.

J is TRBJ2-6 and V is TRBV10-3; D unresolved. Germline loops: CDR1 ENHRY, CDR2 SYGVKD. The CDR3 length is 16 residues. V dropped 6 bases and J dropped 0 bases, with 12 bases sitting between them. Written as DNA, the CDR3 is TGTGCCATCAGCGGTCGCGACGACTCTGGGGCCAACGTCCTGACTTTC. Translating gives CAISGRDDSGANVLTF.

This clonotype was picked up a small number of times. This CDR3 is CASSPQGGTLAQHF. CDR3 in DNA: TGCGCCAGCAGCCCCCAGGGGGGGACGCTGGCCCAGCATTTT. This sequence joins TRBV5-1 and TRBJ1-5; 7 nucleotides line up with TRBD1. The CDR3 loop spans 14 amino acids. J gave up 11 bases and V 4 bases, and 12 bases lay outside the gene matches. CDR1 is SGHRS and CDR2 is YFSETQ in the germline V gene.

The genes are TRBV7-9 and TRBJ1-6; D unclear. CDR3 size: 13 residues. The V gene's germline CDR1 is SEHNR and CDR2 FQNEAQ (reference sequence). The V and J ends lost 3 bases and 9 bases respectively, with 9 bases between them. CDR3 sequence: CASSFGIPSPLHF. The CDR3 nucleotides read TGTGCCAGCAGCTTCGGGATTCCTTCACCCCTCCACTTT.

In its sample, this clonotype was seen many times. The rearrangement links TRBV7-2 to TRBJ2-5; D gene uncertain. There are 15 residues in the CDR3. Germline lookup yields CDR1 SGHTA and CDR2 FQGNSA. V lost 2 bases and J 4 bases, leaving 14 bases between the germline ends. DNA of the CDR3: TGTGCCAGCAGCTTAAATCCGTCGGGTCTAGAGACCCAGTACTTC. Protein: CASSLNPSGLETQYF.

As to this clonotype: At one boundary the junction diverges from the germline segment, which might be a read error. The V and J genes are TRBV7-2 and TRBJ2-7; TRBD1 matches at 8 bases. The CDR3 runs 12 residues. Germline CDR1 is SGHTA and CDR2 is FQGNSA. The CDR3 coding sequence is TGTGCCAGCAGCTTAGTGGGACAGGAGAGGGTTTTC. This translates into CASSLVGQERVF.

Comment on this clonotype: A read error may account for a junction end that differs from germline. The rearrangement joins TRBV2 to TRBJ2-2; TRBD1 might be the D (5 bases). Germline CDR1 reads SNHLY; CDR2 reads FYNNEI. The CDR3 is 14 amino acids. CDR3 region: CASREGANTGELFF. Here the CDR3 DNA reads TGTGCCAGCAGGGAAGGGGCGAACACCGGGGAGCTGTTTTTT.